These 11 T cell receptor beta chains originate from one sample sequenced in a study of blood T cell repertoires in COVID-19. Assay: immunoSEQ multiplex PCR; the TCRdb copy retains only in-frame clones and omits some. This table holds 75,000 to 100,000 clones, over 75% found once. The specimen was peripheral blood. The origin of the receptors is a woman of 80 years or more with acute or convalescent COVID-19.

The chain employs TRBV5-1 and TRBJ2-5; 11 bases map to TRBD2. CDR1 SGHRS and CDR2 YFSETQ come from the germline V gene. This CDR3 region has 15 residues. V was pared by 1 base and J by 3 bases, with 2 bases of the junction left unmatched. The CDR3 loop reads CASSLTSGGKETQYF. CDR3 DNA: TGCGCCAGCAGCTTGACTAGCGGGGGCAAAGAGACCCAGTACTTC.

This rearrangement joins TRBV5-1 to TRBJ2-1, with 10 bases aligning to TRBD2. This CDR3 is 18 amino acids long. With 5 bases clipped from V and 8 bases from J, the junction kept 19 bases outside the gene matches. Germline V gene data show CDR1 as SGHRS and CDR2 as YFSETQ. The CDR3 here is CASRGRQKREGDGDEQFF. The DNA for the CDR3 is TGCGCCAGCAGAGGCCGCCAGAAGCGGGAGGGCGACGGGGATGAGCAGTTCTTC.

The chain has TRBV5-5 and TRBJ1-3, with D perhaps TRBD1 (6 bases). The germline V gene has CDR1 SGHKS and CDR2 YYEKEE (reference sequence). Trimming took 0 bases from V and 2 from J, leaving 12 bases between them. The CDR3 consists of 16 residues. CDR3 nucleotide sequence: TGTGCCAGCAGCTTGGAAATACAGGGTCCTGGAAACACCATATATTTT. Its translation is CASSLEIQGPGNTIYF.

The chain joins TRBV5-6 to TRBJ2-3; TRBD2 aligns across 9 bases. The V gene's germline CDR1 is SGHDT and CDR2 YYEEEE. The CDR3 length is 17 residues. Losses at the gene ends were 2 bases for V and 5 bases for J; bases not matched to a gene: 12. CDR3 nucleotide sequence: TGTGCCAGCAGCTTATTCCTAGCGGGGACACCTGGAGATACGCAGTATTTT. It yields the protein CASSLFLAGTPGDTQYF.

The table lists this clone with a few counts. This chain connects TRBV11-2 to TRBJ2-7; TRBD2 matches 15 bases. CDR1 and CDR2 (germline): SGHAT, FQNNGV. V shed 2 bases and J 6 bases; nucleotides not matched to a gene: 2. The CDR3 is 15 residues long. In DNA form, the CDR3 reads TGTGCCAGCAGCTTAAGGACTAGCGGGGGGGGCGAGCAGTACTTC. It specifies CASSLRTSGGGEQYF.

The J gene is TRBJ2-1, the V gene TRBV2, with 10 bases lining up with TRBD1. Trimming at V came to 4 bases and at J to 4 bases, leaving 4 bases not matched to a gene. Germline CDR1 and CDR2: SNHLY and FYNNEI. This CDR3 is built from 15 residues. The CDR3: CASSGGQGGYNEQFF. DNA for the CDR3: TGTGCCAGCAGTGGTGGACAGGGGGGATACAATGAGCAGTTCTTC.

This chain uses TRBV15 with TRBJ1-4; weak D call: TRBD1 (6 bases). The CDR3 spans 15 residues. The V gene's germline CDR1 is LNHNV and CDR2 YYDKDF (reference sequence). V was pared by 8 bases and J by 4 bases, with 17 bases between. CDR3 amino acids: CATSPPGGINEKLFF. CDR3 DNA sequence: TGTGCCACCTCACCCCCGGGGGGCATTAATGAAAAACTGTTTTTT.

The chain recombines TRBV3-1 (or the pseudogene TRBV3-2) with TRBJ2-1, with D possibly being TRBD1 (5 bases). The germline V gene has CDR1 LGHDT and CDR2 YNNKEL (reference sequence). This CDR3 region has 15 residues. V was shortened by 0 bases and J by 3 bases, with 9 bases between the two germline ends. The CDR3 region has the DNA TGTGCCAGCAGCCAAGATAGGGGATTCTACAATGAGCAGTTCTTC. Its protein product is CASSQDRGFYNEQFF.

Here the CDR3 DNA reads TGTGCCAGTACAGGGGCAGGGGGCGCAGGGTTAAGCAATCAGCCCCAGCATTTT. It encodes CASTGAGGAGLSNQPQHF. V gene TRBV19 combines with J gene TRBJ1-5, with 8 bases aligning to TRBD1. The CDR3 length is 18 residues. The junction had 15 bases not matched to a gene; V was cut back by 7 bases and J by 1 base. Germline CDR1 is LNHDA and CDR2 is SQIVND (reference sequence).

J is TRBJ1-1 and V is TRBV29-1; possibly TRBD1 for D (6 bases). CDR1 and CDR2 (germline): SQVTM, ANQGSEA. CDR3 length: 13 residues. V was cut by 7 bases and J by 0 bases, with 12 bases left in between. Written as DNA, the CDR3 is TGCAGCGCTGGGACAAGAATGAACACTGAAGCTTTCTTT. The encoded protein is CSAGTRMNTEAFF. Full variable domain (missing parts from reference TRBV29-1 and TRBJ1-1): SAVISQKPSRDICQRGTSLTIQCQVDSQVTMMFWYRQQPGQSLTLIATANQGSEATYESGFVIDKFPISRPNLTFSTLTVSNMSPEDSSIYLCSAGTRMNTEAFFGQGTRLTVV.

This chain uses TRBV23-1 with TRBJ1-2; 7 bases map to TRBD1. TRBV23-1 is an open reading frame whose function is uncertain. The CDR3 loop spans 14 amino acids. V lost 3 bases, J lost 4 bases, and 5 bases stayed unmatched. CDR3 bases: TGCGCCAGCAGTCAGCGGACAGGCCGCTATGGCTACACCTTC. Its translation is CASSQRTGRYGYTF.